This entry describes one TCR beta chain. V trimming: 4 bases; J trimming: 1 base; junction bases outside the gene matches: 6. From germline, CDR1 is SGHVS and CDR2 FNYEAQ. The CDR3 is made up of 16 amino acids. This specimen belongs to a study of cytomegalovirus exposure and HLA in healthy donors. PCR used 60 Vbeta primers and 13 Jbeta primers. Here immunoSEQ multiplex PCR was the method, and the copy in TCRdb shows in-frame clones only, minus some. The sample lists under 250,000 clones, approximately 80% seen once, with less than 4.5% in the top ten. The source is a male donor in good health and CMV-seronegative. The genes are TRBV7-6 and TRBJ2-7; 11 nucleotides match TRBD2. Material for sequencing was PBMCs. The CDR3 region has the DNA TGTGCCAGCAGCTCCCACCGGACTAGCGGGTCCTACGAGCAGTACTTC. It codes for CASSSHRTSGSYEQYF. Using reference TRBV7-6 and TRBJ2-7 for the parts outside the CDR3, the full variable domain is GAGVSQSPRYKVTKRGQDVALRCDPISGHVSLYWYRQALGQGPEFLTYFNYEAQQDKSGLPNDRFSAERPEGSISTLTIQRTEQRDSAMYRCASSSHRTSGSYEQYFGPGTRLTVT.